The entry that follows covers one T cell receptor beta chain sequence. The CDR3 loop spans 14 amino acids. This specimen comes from a study of blood T cell repertoires in COVID-19. Background on the study: From the United States, Italy and Spain came samples of acute and convalescent COVID-19. T cells, B-cell-depleted T cells, or PBMCs provided the cDNA or gDNA that served as material.

Per the original data handling: For nucleated cells, counts were estimated from reference gene primer amplification. Sequenced by immunoSEQ multiplex PCR; TCRdb stores in-frame clones only, minus some. Clone size and the V and J calls come from that table; the DNA yielded D and trimming. The data contain over 450,000 clones, about 88% of them seen just once; the ten biggest clones take up 7.8%. The sample consisted of peripheral blood. The TCR comes from a woman between 50 and 59 years old with COVID-19, enrolled during active disease. V is TRBV21-1 and J is TRBJ1-2; the table's TRBD1 call for D was not verified on the DNA. TRBV21-1 has pseudogene status. The CDR3 coding sequence is TGTGCCAGCAGCGGTCCTACAGGGGCGGAAGGCTACACCTTC. Its protein is CASSGPTGAEGYTF.